The 18 T cell receptor beta chains in this list originate from one sample, sequenced in a study of cytomegalovirus exposure and HLA in healthy donors. The assay was immunoSEQ multiplex PCR, and TCRdb's table has in-frame clones only and misses some. The sample contains some 130,000 clones, 89% of which appear only once. Material for sequencing was PBMCs. The receptors stem from a woman aged 18-30 years in good health and CMV-seronegative.

J is TRBJ2-7 and V is TRBV7-2; tentative D call: TRBD2 (5 bases). The V end lost 5 bases, the J end lost 0 bases, and 8 bases lay between the germline ends. This CDR3 region has 13 residues. Germline V gene lookup returns CDR1 SGHTA and CDR2 FQGNSA. The CDR3 reads CASSLRVSYEQYF. The CDR3, as DNA: TGTGCCAGCAGCCTGAGGGTCTCCTACGAGCAGTACTTC.

The V gene is TRBV29-1, the J gene TRBJ2-2; D remains unclear. This CDR3 has 15 residues. CDR1 and CDR2 (germline): SQVTM, ANQGSEA. V lost 2 bases and J 6 bases, leaving 16 bases between the germline ends. CDR3: CSVEFGVSRAGELFF. In DNA, the CDR3 is TGCAGCGTTGAATTTGGAGTCTCCCGGGCCGGGGAGCTGTTTTTT.

V is TRBV5-6 and J is TRBJ2-5; 10 positions match TRBD2. V lost 0 bases, J lost 4 bases, and 0 bases stayed unmatched. Germline CDR1 is SGHDT and CDR2 is YYEEEE. This CDR3 has 14 residues. CDR3 region: CASSLASGGETQYF. In DNA, the CDR3 is TGTGCCAGCAGCTTGGCTAGCGGGGGAGAGACCCAGTACTTC.

V gene TRBV6-5 combines with J gene TRBJ2-7; 7 bases align to TRBD1. V shed 2 bases, J shed 3 bases, and the junction held 10 bases outside the gene matches. There are 16 residues in the CDR3. The V gene's germline CDR1 is MNHEY and CDR2 SVGAGI. CDR3 sequence: CASSYARGRSIYEQYF. CDR3 DNA: TGTGCCAGCAGTTACGCAAGGGGGCGTTCAATCTACGAGCAGTACTTC.

The chain employs TRBV4-1 and TRBJ1-5; D is possibly TRBD1 (5 bases). Germline-derived CDR1 and CDR2 are MGHRA and YSYEKL. The CDR3 is 15 residues long. V was trimmed by 0 bases and J by 7 bases, leaving 13 bases between them. The CDR3 spells CASSQEWDYLQPQHF. The DNA of the CDR3 is TGCGCCAGCAGCCAAGAGTGGGACTATTTGCAGCCCCAGCATTTT.

The chain is built from TRBV7-9 and TRBJ1-2, with D unresolved. CDR3 length equals 15 residues. The germline V and J ends were trimmed by 1 base and 3 bases, with 12 bases remaining between them. The germline gives CDR1 SEHNR, CDR2 FQNEAQ (reference sequence). The CDR3 sequence is CASSLGAGLDYGYTF. In nucleotides, the CDR3 is TGTGCCAGCAGCTTAGGAGCGGGGTTGGACTATGGCTACACCTTC.

The chain employs TRBV4-2 and TRBJ2-1, with TRBD1 matching over 8 bases. Germline V lookup: CDR1 LGHNA, CDR2 YNFKEQ. Trimming took 8 bases from V and 16 from J; bases not matched to a gene: 13. The CDR3 totals 12 residues. CDR3 coding DNA: TGTGCCAGCGGCAATCAGGGGGCGCGGTTTTTCTTC. Its protein is CASGNQGARFFF.

V is TRBV19 and J is TRBJ1-1, with D perhaps matching TRBD1 (6 bases). Trimming took 9 bases from V and 3 from J, leaving 17 bases between them. Germline assignment: CDR1 LNHDA and CDR2 SQIVND (reference sequence). CDR3 length equals 14 residues. The CDR3 protein is CASTSGGADTEAFF. The CDR3 DNA follows: TGTGCCAGCACGTCTGGGGGCGCCGACACTGAAGCTTTCTTT.

This sequence joins TRBV10-2 and TRBJ1-5; D call uncertain. Germline V lookup: CDR1 WSHSY, CDR2 SAAADI. The CDR3 spans 14 residues. V was trimmed by 0 bases and J by 1 base, leaving 4 bases between them. The CDR3 DNA reads TGCGCCAGCAGTGAGTCGTCGAGCAATCAGCCCCAGCATTTT. Its translation: CASSESSSNQPQHF.

The chain carries TRBV6-5 and TRBJ2-7, with 11 bases aligning to TRBD2. The CDR3 runs to 12 residues. CDR1 and CDR2 from the germline V gene are MNHEY and SVGAGI. The V segment lost 9 bases and the J segment 5 bases; nucleotides outside the gene matches: 3. The CDR3 reads CARLAGANEQYF. In nucleotides, the CDR3 is TGTGCCAGACTAGCGGGAGCCAACGAGCAGTACTTC.

The chain uses TRBV6-1 and TRBJ1-5, with a possible D match to TRBD1 (6 bases). The germline V and J ends were trimmed by 4 bases and 0 bases, with 13 bases remaining between them. The CDR3 extends over 16 amino acids. Germline CDR1 MNHNS, CDR2 SASEGT. This CDR3 reads CASSGGTTYSNQPQHF. The CDR3 DNA sequence: TGTGCCAGCAGTGGTGGGACAACTTATAGCAATCAGCCCCAGCATTTT.

This clone occurred once. This chain joins TRBV6-1 and TRBJ2-7; tentative D call: TRBD1 (6 bases). V was shortened by 2 bases and J by 4 bases, with 12 bases between the two germline ends. The CDR3 has 14 amino acids. The germline V gene encodes CDR1 MNHNS and CDR2 SASEGT. For the CDR3, the DNA is TGTGCCAGCAGTGAACCACAGGGCGTATACGAGCAGTACTTC. This codes for CASSEPQGVYEQYF.

The V and J genes are TRBV4-2 and TRBJ2-1; 7 nucleotides line up with TRBD2. The germline V gene has CDR1 LGHNA and CDR2 YNFKEQ. The trim removed 6 bases at V and 1 base at J, leaving 12 bases unmatched. The CDR3 has 17 amino acids. In DNA form, the CDR3 reads TGTGCCAGCAGGCTACTAGGGTCGGGGGGATCCTACAATGAGCAGTTCTTC. This codes for CASRLLGSGGSYNEQFF.

This clone came up once. This rearrangement joins TRBV5-5 to TRBJ1-5; 7 nucleotides agree with TRBD1. Germline values: CDR1 SGHKS, CDR2 YYEKEE (reference sequence). V shed 4 bases and J 5 bases; nucleotides not matched to a gene: 9. The CDR3 is made up of 15 amino acids. The CDR3 sequence is CASSPLTGLDQPQHF. CDR3 coding DNA: TGTGCCAGCAGCCCACTGACAGGGCTGGATCAGCCCCAGCATTTT.

The rearrangement joins TRBV10-3 to TRBJ1-2; 7 bases match TRBD1. The length of the CDR3 is 13 residues. The germline gives CDR1 ENHRY, CDR2 SYGVKD. The J segment lost 4 bases and the V segment lost 7 bases, leaving 6 bases of the junction unmatched. The CDR3 spells CAITSQGVYGYTF. CDR3 coding DNA: TGTGCCATCACCTCCCAGGGGGTCTATGGCTACACCTTC.

The gene calls are TRBV5-4 and TRBJ1-2, with 9 positions matching TRBD1. Germline trimming cut 4 bases from V and 8 bases from J; bases unmatched to any gene: 9. CDR3 length: 14 residues. The germline gives CDR1 SGHNT, CDR2 YYREEE (reference sequence). The CDR3 loop reads CASSHGNRGPGYTF. The CDR3 nucleotides are TGTGCCAGCAGCCACGGTAACAGGGGGCCCGGCTACACCTTC.

The rearrangement links TRBV28 to TRBJ1-3; D is unresolved. Germline loops: CDR1 MDHEN, CDR2 SYDVKM. The CDR3 totals 16 residues. The V and J ends lost 7 bases and 0 bases respectively, with 16 bases between them. CDR3 nucleotide sequence: TGTGCCAGCACTCCCTCCGATTCGAGCTCTGGAAACACCATATATTTT. It is translated as CASTPSDSSSGNTIYF.

The chain links TRBV4-1 to TRBJ2-3; 8 bases match TRBD2. The V gene end was trimmed by 0 bases and the J gene end by 4 bases; junction bases not matched to a gene: 12. This CDR3 comprises 18 residues. Germline lookup yields CDR1 MGHRA and CDR2 YSYEKL. The CDR3 nucleotides are TGCGCCAGCAGCCAAGATCCGGGGGGGGGAGGCGCAGCAGATACGCAGTATTTT. This sequence encodes CASSQDPGGGGAADTQYF.